The present entry profiles one TCR beta chain with its context. The sample belongs to a study of OX40 agonist ivuxolimab in advanced cancers. Looking at the study overall: Melanoma, hepatocellular carcinoma, head and neck or renal cell cancer occurred in dose-escalation patients.

The repertoire was sequenced with immunoSEQ multiplex PCR; TCRdb's copy has only in-frame clones and lacks some. The table shows about 49,000 clones, with almost 80% occurring only once. This CDR3 spans 15 amino acids. Trimming cost V 3 bases and J 4 bases; bases outside gene matches: 9. Germline V gene data show CDR1 as SGHVS and CDR2 as FNYEAQ. This rearrangement joins TRBV7-6 to TRBJ2-7, with 7 bases identical to TRBD1. The source of this sequence is an adult with an advanced solid tumor such as melanoma, head and neck, liver or kidney cancer. The material sequenced was CD4+ or CD8+ T cells sorted from blood, taken in a trial of the OX40 agonist ivuxolimab. CDR3 loop: CASSFNILQGYEQYF. CDR3 bases: TGTGCCAGCAGCTTCAATATTTTACAGGGGTACGAGCAGTACTTC.